This record looks at one T cell receptor beta chain sequence and its context. Its cognate antigen is unknown. The entry originates in a study of vaccination and CD4 T cells after COVID-19. At the level of the study: Overlapping peptides covering the spike proteins of SARS-CoV-2, HCoV-NL63, HCoV-OC43 and HCoV-229E were added to stimulate cells.

Study outcomes and limitations: The authors identified 304 of 307 vaccine-specific clones in convalescent patients as spike mono-reactive.

Cultured CD4+ T-cell DNA underwent Oncomine TCR Beta short-read sequencing. In this case, cultured CD4+ T cells provided the extracted genomic DNA. MiXCR, run by TCRdb on the PCR reads, gives a single entry per CDR3 protein. The top ten clones hold about 40% of a sample with about 10,000 distinct CDR3 sequences, roughly a third of them seen once. The CDR3 runs to 14 residues. V was pared by 5 bases and J by 1 base, with 3 bases of the junction left unmatched. Germline V gives CDR1 WSHSY, CDR2 SAAADI. Described treatment: 10-day PBMC culture with coronavirus spike peptide pools or control peptides (ViraFEST assay). CD4+ T lymphocytes from the unexposed donor were collected before the COVID-19 pandemic (2011-2018). Cell supply allowing, SARS-CoV-2 S/N and four cold-coronavirus spikes probed unexposed-donor CD4+ T cells.

Sequenced: CD4+ T cells from blood, cultured in vitro. The chain uses TRBV10-2 and TRBJ2-7, with 9 bases identical to TRBD2. The sequence came from a human donor in good health. The CDR3 reads CASSLAGLSYEQYF. The CDR3 DNA reads TGCGCCAGCAGTCTAGCGGGGCTGTCCTACGAGCAGTACTTC.